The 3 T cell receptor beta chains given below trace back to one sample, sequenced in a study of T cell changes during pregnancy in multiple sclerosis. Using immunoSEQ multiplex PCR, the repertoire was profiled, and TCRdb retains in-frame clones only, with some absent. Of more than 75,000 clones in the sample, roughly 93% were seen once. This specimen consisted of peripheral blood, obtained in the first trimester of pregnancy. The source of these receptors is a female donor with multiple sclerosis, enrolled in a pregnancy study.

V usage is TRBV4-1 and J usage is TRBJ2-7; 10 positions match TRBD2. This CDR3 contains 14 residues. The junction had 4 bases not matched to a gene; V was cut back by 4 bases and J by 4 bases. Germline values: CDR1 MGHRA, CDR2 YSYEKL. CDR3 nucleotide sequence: TGCGCCAGCAGCCTTAGCGGGGGGAAATACGAGCAGTACTTC. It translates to CASSLSGGKYEQYF.

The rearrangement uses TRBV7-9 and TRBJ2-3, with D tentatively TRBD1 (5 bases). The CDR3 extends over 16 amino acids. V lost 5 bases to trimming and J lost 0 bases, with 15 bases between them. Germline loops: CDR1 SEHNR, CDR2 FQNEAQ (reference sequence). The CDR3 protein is CASSLPDKTSTDTQYF. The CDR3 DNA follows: TGTGCCAGCAGCCTCCCGGACAAAACTAGCACAGATACGCAGTATTTT.

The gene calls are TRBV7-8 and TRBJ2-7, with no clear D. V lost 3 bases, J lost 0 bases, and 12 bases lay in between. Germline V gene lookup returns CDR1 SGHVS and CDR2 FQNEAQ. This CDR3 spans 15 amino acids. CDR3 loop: CASSFSQVVSYEQYF. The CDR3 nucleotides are TGTGCCAGCAGCTTTTCCCAGGTTGTCTCCTACGAGCAGTACTTC.